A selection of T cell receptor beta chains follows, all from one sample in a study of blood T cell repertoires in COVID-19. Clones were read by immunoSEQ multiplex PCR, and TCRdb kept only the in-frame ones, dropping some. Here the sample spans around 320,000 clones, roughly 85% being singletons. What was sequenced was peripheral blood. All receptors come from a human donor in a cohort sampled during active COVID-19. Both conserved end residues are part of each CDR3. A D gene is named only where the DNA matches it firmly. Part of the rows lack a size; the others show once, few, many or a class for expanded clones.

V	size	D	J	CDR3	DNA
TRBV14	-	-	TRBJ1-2	CASSPRGGDGYTF	TGTGCCAGCAGCCCACGGGGAGGCGATGGCTACACCTTC
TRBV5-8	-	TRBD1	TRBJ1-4	CASSETGGTNEKLFF	TGTGCCAGCAGCGAAACAGGGGGCACTAATGAAAAACTGTTTTTT
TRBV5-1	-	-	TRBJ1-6	CASRRTESNSPLHF	TGCGCCAGTCGTAGGACAGAGAGTAATTCACCCCTCCACTTT
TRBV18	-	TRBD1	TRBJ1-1	CASSTGQGGNTEAFF	TGTGCCAGCTCGACGGGACAGGGGGGGAACACTGAAGCTTTCTTT
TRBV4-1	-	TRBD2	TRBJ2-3	CASSQDSSGGTDTQYF	TGCGCCAGCAGCCAAGATTCTAGCGGGGGCACAGATACGCAGTATTTT
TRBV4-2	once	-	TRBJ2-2	CASSQAGVPELFF	TGTGCCAGCAGCCAAGCCGGGGTCCCGGAGCTGTTTTTT
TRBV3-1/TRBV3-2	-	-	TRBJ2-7	CASSQDRSSYEQYF	TGTGCCAGCAGCCAAGACCGGAGCTCCTACGAGCAGTACTTC
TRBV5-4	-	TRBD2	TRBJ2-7	CASSAGESYEQYF	TGTGCCAGCAGCGCGGGAGAGAGCTACGAGCAGTACTTC
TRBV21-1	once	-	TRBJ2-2	CASSDLAGGKYTGELFF	TGTGCCAGCAGCGACCTAGCGGGGGGTAAATACACCGGGGAGCTGTTTTTT
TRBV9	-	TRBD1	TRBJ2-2	CASSVGGTGVKRNTGELFF	TGTGCCAGCAGCGTAGGAGGGACAGGGGTCAAGAGGAACACCGGGGAGCTGTTTTTT
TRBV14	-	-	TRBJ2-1	CASSQVSDSLSNEQFF	TGTGCCAGCAGCCAAGTGAGTGATAGCCTCTCTAATGAGCAGTTCTTC
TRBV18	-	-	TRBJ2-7	CASSKGASVSYEQYF	TGTGCCAGCTCAAAAGGGGCTAGCGTATCCTACGAGCAGTACTTC
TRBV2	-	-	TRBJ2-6	CASNGGLRDLSGANVLTF	TGTGCCAGCAACGGAGGTTTGCGGGACCTATCTGGGGCCAACGTCCTGACTTTC
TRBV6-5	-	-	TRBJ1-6	CASNPSGRGNSPLHF	TGTGCCAGCAACCCATCGGGGAGGGGGAATTCACCCCTCCACTTT
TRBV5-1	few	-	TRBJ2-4	CASSLGGGKNIQYF	TGCGCCAGCAGCTTGGGAGGGGGCAAAAACATTCAGTACTTC
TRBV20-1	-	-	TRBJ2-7	CSASRGDEQYF	TGCAGTGCCAGCAGGGGGGACGAGCAGTACTTC
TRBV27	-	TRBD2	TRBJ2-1	CASRLRVAGGLEQFF	TGTGCCAGCAGACTCCGGGTAGCGGGGGGCCTAGAGCAGTTCTTC
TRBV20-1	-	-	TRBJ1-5	CSASNQPQHF	TGCAGTGCCTCCAATCAGCCCCAGCATTTT
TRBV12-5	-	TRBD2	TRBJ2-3	CASGDPSFGAGAGTDTQYF	TGTGCTAGTGGTGATCCCTCCTTCGGAGCGGGGGCCGGCACAGATACGCAGTATTTT
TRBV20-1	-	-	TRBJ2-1	CSASVGLNSYNEQFF	TGCAGTGCTAGTGTTGGGCTGAACTCCTACAATGAGCAGTTCTTC
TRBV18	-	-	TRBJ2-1	CASSPRPPGTYNEQFF	TGTGCCAGCTCACCACGACCTCCAGGGACCTACAATGAGCAGTTCTTC
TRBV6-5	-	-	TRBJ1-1	CASSSSAENTEAFF	-
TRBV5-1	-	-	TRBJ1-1	CASSPDSKNTEAFF	TGCGCCAGCAGCCCGGACAGTAAGAACACTGAAGCTTTCTTT
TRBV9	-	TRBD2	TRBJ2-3	CASSDSGLVADTQYF	TGTGCCAGCAGCGACTCGGGACTAGTTGCAGATACGCAGTATTTT
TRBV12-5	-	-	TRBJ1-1	CASGSQVGTEAFF	TGTGCTAGTGGTTCGCAGGTTGGCACTGAAGCTTTCTTT
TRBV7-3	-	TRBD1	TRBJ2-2	CASSFPGTGRGELFF	TGTGCCAGCAGCTTTCCCGGGACAGGGCGCGGGGAGCTGTTTTTT
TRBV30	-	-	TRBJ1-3	CAWSLASSGNTIYF	TGTGCCTGGAGTTTAGCTAGCTCTGGAAACACCATATATTTT
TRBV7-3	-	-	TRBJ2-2	CASSLARESGELFF	TGTGCCAGCAGCTTAGCGAGGGAGTCCGGGGAGCTGTTTTTT
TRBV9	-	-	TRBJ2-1	CASSDLSSYNEQFF	TGTGCCAGCAGCGACCTGAGCTCCTACAATGAGCAGTTCTTC
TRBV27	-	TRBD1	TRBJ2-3	CASSAAGGWLDTQYF	TGTGCCAGCAGTGCCGCAGGGGGCTGGCTAGATACGCAGTATTTT
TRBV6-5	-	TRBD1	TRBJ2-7	CASMWTGVSEQYF	TGTGCCTCCATGTGGACAGGGGTAAGCGAGCAGTACTTC